This entry concerns a single T cell receptor (beta chain). Its antigen is currently not known. No quality values exist for individual bases; no much larger clone is one base distant. The CDR3 starts with the cysteine, ends with the phenylalanine, and has 17 residues. Just CDR3 DNA is preserved here, 51 bases in frame from base 1. Compared with germline, V lacks 4 bases and J lacks 5 bases; bases without a gene match: 10. The CDR1 and CDR2 encoded by the germline V gene are SGHRS and YFSETQ. This entry comes from a study of cytotoxic CD8 clonotypes in ibrutinib-treated CLL listed by TCRdb under 2021. Study-level background: The cohort was composed of under 12 relapsed/refractory and 15 treatment-naive patients; IGHV unmutated status was identified in approximately 17 patients. Partial responses were observed in 24 patients and complete responses in 2; after a median follow-up of 68 months, remission was maintained in around 14 patients and progression was observed in 12. The response samples were drawn at a median of roughly twelve months into treatment, with a range of about 6 to 40 months. An average of approximately 260,000 productive templates and 80,000 to 95,000 productive rearrangements was obtained per sample. Of the 86 people in the trial, about two dozen had longitudinal samples available. Cryopreserved peripheral blood mononuclear cells were obtained before treatment, at response, and at either sustained remission or disease progression. All remission and progressive disease samples were collected while patients were still receiving ibrutinib.

The sample's time point label, decoded: around 25 months on ibrutinib. For TCR beta library preparation, about 2 micrograms of genomic DNA were isolated from cryopreserved PBMCs. Longitudinal blood samples from CLL patients receiving ibrutinib monotherapy were subjected to high-throughput TCR beta sequencing. The patients were enrolled in a single-center, open-label phase 2 trial of ibrutinib monotherapy. Broad study findings and their caveats: Public clonotypes were rare and either contracted or stayed stable during treatment, and the rise in clonality at ibrutinib response reflected the expansion of private clonotypes. Sampling times were not matched between sustained-remission and progressing patients, and lymph node repertoires were not studied. An increase in clonality was observed at ibrutinib response, with clonality remaining stable during sustained remission and falling back toward baseline at progression. Baseline clonality was found to be higher than that of age-matched healthy donors and was strongly correlated with circulating CD8+ T-cell counts.

The goal of deep resolution MiSeq sequencing was a depth between 1 in 1 million and 1 in 200,000 T cells, and coverage averaged 10x per clonotype. The immunoSEQ hsTCRB Kit was used to generate the TCR beta libraries. Concerning the study's data processing: The data were analyzed with ImmunoSEQ Analyzer and ImmunoSEQ Data Assistant, and V, D and J gene assignments followed IMGT definitions. Clonality, which ranges from 0 to 1, was calculated as one minus the normalized Shannon entropy of productive rearrangement frequencies. Only overrepresented clonotypes making up at least 0.05% of each patient's repertoire were included in the public clonotype analysis. Roughly 12 age-matched healthy donor repertoires from immuneACCESS were used as controls for clonality. Drawn from immuneACCESS, this table holds only the in-frame rearrangements with V and J called that TCRdb kept. Clones are partly lost; checked studies trace under half to an unresolved V gene and leave the rest unexplained. D and trimming come from the DNA, and the V and J calls and clone size come from that table. This sample has 110,000 or so clones in its table, and 45% to 65% of those were observed once. The ten biggest clones cover 35% to 40% of the sample.

This chain is built from TRBV5-1 and TRBJ2-2, with 11 bases matching TRBD2. The specimen was PBMCs, collected after 24 months of ibrutinib treatment. This receptor was identified in a human donor with chronic lymphocytic leukemia. The DNA sequence is TGCGCCAGCAGCGCCCCGGCTAGCGGGGGGAGGACCGGGGAGCTGTTTTTT. Translated, this gives CASSAPASGGRTGELFF.